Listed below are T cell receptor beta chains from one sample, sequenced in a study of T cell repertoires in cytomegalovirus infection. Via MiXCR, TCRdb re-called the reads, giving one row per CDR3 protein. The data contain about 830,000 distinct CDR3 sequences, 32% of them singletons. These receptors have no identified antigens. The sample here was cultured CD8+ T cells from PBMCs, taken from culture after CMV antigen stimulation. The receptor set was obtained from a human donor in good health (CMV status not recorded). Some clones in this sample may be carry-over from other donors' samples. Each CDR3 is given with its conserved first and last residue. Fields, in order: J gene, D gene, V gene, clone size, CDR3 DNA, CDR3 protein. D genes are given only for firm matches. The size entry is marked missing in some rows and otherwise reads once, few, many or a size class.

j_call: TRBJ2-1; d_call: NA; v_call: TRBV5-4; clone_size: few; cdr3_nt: TGTGCCAGCTTCGTATACCCTTCCTACAATGAGCAGTTCTTC; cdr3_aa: CASFVYPSYNEQFF
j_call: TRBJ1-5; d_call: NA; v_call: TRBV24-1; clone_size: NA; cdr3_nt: TGTGCCACCAGTGCCCGGGAATCGTTAAGCAATCAGCCCCAGCATTTT; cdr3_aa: CATSARESLSNQPQHF
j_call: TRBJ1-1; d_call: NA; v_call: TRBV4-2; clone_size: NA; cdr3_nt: TGTGCCAGCAGCCACTACGGTTCGAACACTGAAGCTTTCTTT; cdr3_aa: CASSHYGSNTEAFF
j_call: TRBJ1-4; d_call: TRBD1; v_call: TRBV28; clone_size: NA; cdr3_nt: TGTGCCAGCAGTTTCCCCCCCGGACAGGGTAATGAAAAACTGTTTTTT; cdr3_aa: CASSFPPGQGNEKLFF
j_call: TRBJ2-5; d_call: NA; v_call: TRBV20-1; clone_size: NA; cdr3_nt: TGCAGTGCTACCAACCCCGACCGGAAAACCGGAGAGACCCAGTACTTC; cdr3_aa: CSATNPDRKTGETQYF
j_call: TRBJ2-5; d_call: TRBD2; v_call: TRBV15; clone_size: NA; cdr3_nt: TGTGCCACCAGCAGAGGAGGTAGCGGGGGGCGGGAGACCCAGTACTTC; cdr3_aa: CATSRGGSGGRETQYF
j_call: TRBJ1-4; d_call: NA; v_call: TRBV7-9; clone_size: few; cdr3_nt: TGTGCCAGCAATGGGGGGATGCGTGAAAAACTGTTTTTT; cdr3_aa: CASNGGMREKLFF
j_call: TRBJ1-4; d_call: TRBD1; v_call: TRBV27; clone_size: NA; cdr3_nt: TGTGCCAGCAGACGGACAGGCTTCTCGACTAATGAAAAACTGTTTTTT; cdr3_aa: CASRRTGFSTNEKLFF
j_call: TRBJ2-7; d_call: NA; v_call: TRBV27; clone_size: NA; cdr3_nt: TGTGCCAGCACCCTGACACAGGGCTACGAGCAGTACTTC; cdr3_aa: CASTLTQGYEQYF
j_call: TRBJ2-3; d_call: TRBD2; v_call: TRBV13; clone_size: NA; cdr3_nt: TGTGCCAGCACCTCAAATTCGGGCCTAGCGGGGTACACAGATACGCAGTATTTT; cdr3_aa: CASTSNSGLAGYTDTQYF